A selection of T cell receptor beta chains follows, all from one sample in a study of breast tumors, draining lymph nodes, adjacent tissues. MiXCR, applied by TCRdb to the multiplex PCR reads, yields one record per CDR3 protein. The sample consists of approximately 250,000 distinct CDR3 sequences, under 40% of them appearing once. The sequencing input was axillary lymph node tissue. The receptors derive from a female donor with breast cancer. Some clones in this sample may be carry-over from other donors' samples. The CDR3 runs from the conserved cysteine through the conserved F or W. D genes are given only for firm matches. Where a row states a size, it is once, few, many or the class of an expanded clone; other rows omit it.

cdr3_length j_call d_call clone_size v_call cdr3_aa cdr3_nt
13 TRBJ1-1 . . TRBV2 CASTRQRDTEAFF TGTGCCAGCACCAGACAGAGGGACACTGAAGCTTTCTTT
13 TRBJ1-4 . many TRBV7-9 CATFETGGEKLFF TGTGCCACTTTCGAGACAGGCGGGGAAAAACTGTTTTTT
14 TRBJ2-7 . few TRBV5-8 CASSLDIDTYEQYF TGTGCCAGCAGCTTGGACATCGATACCTACGAGCAGTACTTC
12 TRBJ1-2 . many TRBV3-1 CASSQVNYGYTF TGTGCCAGCAGCCAAGTAAACTATGGCTACACCTTC
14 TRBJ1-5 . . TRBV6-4 CASSPARWAQPQHF TGTGCCAGCAGTCCGGCCCGGTGGGCTCAGCCCCAGCATTTT
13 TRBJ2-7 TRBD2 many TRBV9 CASSEGLGYEQYF TGTGCCAGCAGCGAGGGACTAGGGTACGAGCAGTACTTC
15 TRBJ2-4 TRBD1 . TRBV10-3 CATGQGARAKNIQYF TGTGCCACTGGACAGGGGGCTAGGGCCAAAAACATTCAGTACTTC
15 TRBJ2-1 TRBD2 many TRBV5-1 CASSLAAGPGGEQFF TGCGCCAGCAGCTTGGCTGCGGGGCCGGGGGGTGAGCAGTTCTTC
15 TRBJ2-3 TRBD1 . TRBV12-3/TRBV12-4 CASSRPDRNTDTQYF TGTGCCAGCAGCCGCCCGGACAGGAACACAGATACGCAGTATTTT
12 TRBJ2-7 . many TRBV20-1 CSARDLGYEQYF TGCAGTGCTAGAGATTTGGGTTACGAGCAGTACTTC
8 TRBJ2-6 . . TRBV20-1 CSARARTF TGCAGTGCTAGAGCCCGGACTTTC
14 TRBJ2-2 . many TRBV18 CASSPNPYTGELFF TGTGCCAGCTCACCAAACCCTTACACCGGGGAGCTGTTTTTT
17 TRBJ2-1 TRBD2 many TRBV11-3 CASSFPPGLAGANEQFF TGTGCCAGCAGCTTCCCCCCGGGACTAGCGGGAGCCAATGAGCAGTTCTTC
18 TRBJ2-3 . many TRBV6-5 CASSYTIGGGGARDTQYF TGTGCCAGCAGTTACACCATTGGGGGCGGGGGAGCGAGAGATACGCAGTATTTT
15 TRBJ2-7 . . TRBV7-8 CASSLNRGNSYEQHF TGTGCCAGCAGCTTAAACCGGGGAAATTCCTACGAGCAGCACTTC
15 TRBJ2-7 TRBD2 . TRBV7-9 CASSRLAGGRVEQYF TGTGCCAGCAGTCGACTAGCGGGGGGGCGGGTCGAGCAGTACTTC
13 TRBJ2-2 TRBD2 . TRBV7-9 CASRAGSTGELFF TGTGCCAGCAGAGCGGGAAGCACCGGGGAGCTGTTTTTT
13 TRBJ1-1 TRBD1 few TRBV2 CASSRTGTTEAFF TGTGCCAGCAGTCGGACAGGGACTACTGAAGCTTTCTTT
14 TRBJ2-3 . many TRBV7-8 CASSLAASPDTQYF TGTGCCAGCAGCTTAGCGGCCAGCCCAGATACGCAGTATTTT
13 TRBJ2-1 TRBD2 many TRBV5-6 CASALAGWGEQFF TGTGCCAGCGCGCTAGCGGGATGGGGTGAGCAGTTCTTC